Presented here are 30 T cell receptor beta chains from one specimen sequenced in a study of shared clonotypes between healthy human individuals. Cells designated naive CD8 were CD45RO-negative and were positively selected for CCR7, with terminally differentiated effector memory CD45RA+ cells excluded. Data came from immunoSEQ multiplex PCR; TCRdb stores just in-frame clones and leaves some out. The table lists about 2.1 million clones, under 95% of them singletons, with about 1.8% in the top ten. The sequenced sample was naive CD8+ T cells from PBMCs. Every receptor here comes from a young man in good health. Some clones in this sample may be carry-over from other donors' samples.

V is TRBV6-5 and J is TRBJ1-3; D is unresolved. Between the trimmed V and J ends, which lost 5 bases and 0 bases, there was a span of 11 bases. This CDR3 is built from 15 residues. The germline V gene has CDR1 MNHEY and CDR2 SVGAGI. The chain's CDR3 is CASSLDGSSGNTIYF. CDR3 DNA sequence: TGTGCCAGCAGTCTAGACGGGAGCTCTGGAAACACCATATATTTT.

The chain has TRBV27 and TRBJ1-2, with a tentative D call TRBD1 (6 bases). Per the germline V gene, CDR1 is MNHEY and CDR2 is SMNVEV (reference sequence). The CDR3 sequence is 16 residues long. The V gene lost 6 bases and the J gene lost 4 bases, with 21 bases spanning the gap. The CDR3 here is CASSRLGGKGSYGYTF. The CDR3 DNA sequence: TGTGCCAGCAGCCGCTTAGGGGGTAAGGGGAGCTATGGCTACACCTTC.

The J gene is TRBJ2-7, the V gene TRBV12-2; the tabulated D call, TRBD2, remains unverified against the DNA. TRBV12-2 is a listed pseudogene. This CDR3 is 14 amino acids long. CDR3 region: CASRLAGGSYEQYF. CDR3 DNA: TGTGCAAGTCGCTTAGCGGGAGGCTCCTACGAGCAGTACTTC.

Remarks on this clone: A read error may account for a junction end that differs from germline. The V call is TRBV13, the J call TRBJ1-1, with D unclear. There are 14 residues in the CDR3. From germline, CDR1 is PRHDT and CDR2 FYEKMQ (reference sequence). CDR3 amino acids: CASSLGYTGYGAFF. The CDR3 DNA reads TGTGCCAGCAGCCTAGGATATACGGGATACGGAGCTTTCTTT.

V and J are TRBV4-1 and TRBJ2-7; perhaps D is TRBD1 or TRBD2 (5 bases each). Germline V gene data show CDR1 as MGHRA and CDR2 as YSYEKL. This CDR3 has 14 amino acids. V was cut by 6 bases and J by 3 bases, with 15 bases left in between. In DNA form, the CDR3 reads TGCGCCAGCAGTTCCGGGGACGGGAACTACGAGCAGTACTTC. It translates to CASSSGDGNYEQYF.

The chain employs TRBV7-9 and TRBJ1-2; D gene unclear. Germline V gene sequence: CDR1 SEHNR, CDR2 FQNEAQ (reference sequence). The CDR3 length is 14 residues. Trimming cost V 3 bases and J 0 bases, with 8 bases left between them. CDR3 residues: CASSFGGSNYGYTF. The CDR3 bases are TGTGCCAGCAGCTTCGGTGGATCTAACTATGGCTACACCTTC.

The chain joins TRBV27 to TRBJ1-2, with D possibly being TRBD1 (5 bases). V lost 2 bases and J 8 bases, leaving 24 bases between the germline ends. This CDR3 spans 17 amino acids. Looked up from germline, CDR1 is MNHEY and CDR2 is SMNVEV (reference sequence). This CDR3 reads CASSLDYNRIREEGYTF. The CDR3 coding sequence is TGTGCCAGCAGTTTAGACTACAACAGGATAAGGGAGGAGGGCTACACCTTC.

V gene TRBV4-3 combines with J gene TRBJ2-1; 15 bases are a match to TRBD2. The CDR3 totals 16 residues. Germline CDR1 reads LGHNA; CDR2 reads YSLEER. J was trimmed by 8 bases and V by 1 base; bases with no gene match: 3. The DNA for the CDR3 is TGCGCCAGCAGCCAAGGTTGGACTAGCGGGAGGGATGAGCAGTTCTTC. This encodes CASSQGWTSGRDEQFF.

The J gene is TRBJ1-1, the V gene TRBV9; no reliable D call. V was clipped by 4 bases and J by 3 bases, with 13 bases between them. CDR1 and CDR2 (germline): SGDLS, YYNGEE. The CDR3 sequence is 14 residues long. The CDR3 bases are TGTGCCAGCAGCCCACCCGGGATTCACACTGAAGCTTTCTTT. Protein: CASSPPGIHTEAFF.

This rearrangement joins TRBV6-6 to TRBJ2-7, with D perhaps matching TRBD1 (6 bases). The V end was cut by 7 bases, the J end by 3 bases, with 22 bases between. Germline loops: CDR1 MNHNY, CDR2 SVGAGI (reference sequence). The CDR3 sequence is 16 residues long. CDR3 in DNA: TGTGCCAGCACCCCTTCGCTGACAGGATCCAACTACGAGCAGTACTTC. The encoded protein is CASTPSLTGSNYEQYF.

This sequence joins TRBV5-1 and TRBJ2-1; TRBD2 matches at 12 bases. Germline CDR1 reads SGHRS; CDR2 reads YFSETQ. The junction had 7 bases not matched to a gene; V was cut back by 1 base and J by 5 bases. The CDR3 runs to 17 residues. CDR3 DNA: TGCGCCAGCAGCTTGACCGGGACTAGCGGGCTCCACAATGAGCAGTTCTTC. This sequence encodes CASSLTGTSGLHNEQFF.

This sequence joins TRBV11-3 and TRBJ2-1; tentatively, D is TRBD2 (7 bases). CDR3 length: 15 residues. V shed 5 bases and J shed 2 bases, with 13 bases lying between them. In germline, CDR1 is SGHNT, CDR2 YENEEA. CDR3 nucleotides: TGTGCCAGCAGCCGATCGGGGGGCCCCTACAATGAGCAGTTCTTC. Translating it yields CASSRSGGPYNEQFF.

V is TRBV6-1 and J is TRBJ2-7; no reliable D call. This CDR3 contains 14 residues. The germline V and J ends were trimmed by 2 bases and 3 bases, with 11 bases remaining between them. The germline gives CDR1 MNHNS, CDR2 SASEGT. CDR3: CASSEFWTHYEQYF. In DNA form, the CDR3 reads TGTGCCAGCAGTGAATTCTGGACCCACTACGAGCAGTACTTC.

The chain combines TRBV9 with TRBJ1-2; D possibly corresponds to TRBD1 (5 bases). The CDR3 is 12 amino acids. Germline V CDR1 and CDR2: SGDLS, YYNGEE. The V end lost 5 bases, the J end lost 2 bases, and 7 bases lay between the germline ends. This CDR3 is CASSPGNYGYTF. DNA of the CDR3: TGTGCCAGCAGTCCAGGGAACTATGGCTACACCTTC.

This sequence joins TRBV28 and TRBJ1-5; tentative D call: TRBD1 (5 bases). Germline CDR1 MDHEN, CDR2 SYDVKM. V was pared by 2 bases and J by 5 bases, with 7 bases between. This CDR3 spans 13 amino acids. The CDR3 here is CASSLDRYQPQHF. The DNA of the CDR3 is TGTGCCAGCAGTTTAGACAGATATCAGCCCCAGCATTTT.

This chain links TRBV10-1 with TRBJ1-2; 9 bases are shared with TRBD1. V was pared by 6 bases and J by 8 bases, with 7 bases of the junction left unmatched. The CDR3 sequence is 13 residues long. Germline values: CDR1 WNHNN, CDR2 SYGVQD (reference sequence). The CDR3 DNA reads as TGCGCCAGCAGCGCCAGGACAGGGGACGGCTACACCTTC. It codes for CASSARTGDGYTF.

The rearrangement joins TRBV29-1 to TRBJ2-5; maybe TRBD1 (5 bases). This CDR3 comprises 15 residues. The V gene's germline CDR1 is SQVTM and CDR2 ANQGSEA. Trimming took 6 bases from V and 1 from J, leaving 18 bases between them. CDR3 DNA: TGCAGCGTGTCTTCGAGAACAGGACCCCAAGAGACCCAGTACTTC. Translating it yields CSVSSRTGPQETQYF.

As for this clone: Other DNA sequences in the same sample also yield this CDR3. This chain connects TRBV9 to TRBJ2-2; tentative D call: TRBD2 (6 bases). The CDR3 extends over 14 amino acids. The germline CDR1 and CDR2 sequences are SGDLS and YYNGEE. The ends were cut back, 0 bases at V and 4 bases at J, with 7 bases in the middle. DNA of the CDR3: TGTGCCAGCAGCGTAGCGGGAGTCACCGGGGAGCTGTTTTTT. This translates into CASSVAGVTGELFF.

The V gene is TRBV4-3, the J gene TRBJ2-5; 9 bases are a match to TRBD1. The trim removed 0 bases at V and 3 bases at J, leaving 8 bases unmatched. Germline CDR1 reads LGHNA; CDR2 reads YSLEER. CDR3 size: 17 residues. The CDR3 coding sequence is TGCGCCAGCAGCCAAGATCCCCGGACAGGGGACGAAGAGACCCAGTACTTC. Its protein is CASSQDPRTGDEETQYF.

This chain connects TRBV7-9 to TRBJ1-1; TRBD1 agrees at 7 bases. V was pared by 2 bases and J by 0 bases, with 3 bases of the junction left unmatched. The germline CDR1 and CDR2 sequences are SEHNR and FQNEAQ (reference sequence). The CDR3 contains 15 residues. The CDR3 spells CASSLRDSMNTEAFF. The CDR3 coding sequence is TGTGCCAGCAGCTTACGGGACAGCATGAACACTGAAGCTTTCTTT.

This clone has only a few counts. The chain uses TRBV9 and TRBJ1-3; D is ambiguous. Germline CDR1 reads SGDLS; CDR2 reads YYNGEE. V was shortened by 3 bases and J by 1 base, with 11 bases between the two germline ends. The CDR3 runs 15 residues. The CDR3 region is CASSGTADSGNTIYF. The DNA for the CDR3 is TGTGCCAGCAGCGGGACGGCCGATTCTGGAAACACCATATATTTT.

This rearrangement joins TRBV7-9 to TRBJ1-1, with D possibly being TRBD1 (5 bases). The V end was cut by 8 bases, the J end by 4 bases, with 11 bases between. The CDR3 totals 12 residues. The germline CDR1 and CDR2 sequences are SEHNR and FQNEAQ (reference sequence). This CDR3 is CASLGGITEAFF. The DNA of the CDR3 is TGTGCCAGCCTCGGGGGGATCACTGAAGCTTTCTTT.

This CDR3 reads CASSAPITDTQYF. As DNA, the CDR3 is TGTGCCAGCAGTGCACCGATCACAGATACGCAGTATTTT. The V gene is TRBV7-9, the J gene TRBJ2-3; D not certain. The CDR3 sequence is 13 residues long. Germline CDR1 reads SEHNR; CDR2 reads FQNEAQ (reference sequence). V lost 6 bases, J lost 2 bases, and 9 bases lay in between. The full variable domain, its missing parts supplied by reference TRBV7-9 and TRBJ2-3, is DTGVSQNPRHKITKRGQNVTFRCDPISEHNRLYWYRQTLGQGPEFLTYFQNEAQLEKSRLLSDRFSAERPKGSFSTLEIQRTEQGDSAMYLCASSAPITDTQYFGPGTRLTVL.

Comments on this clone: Other DNA sequences in this specimen translate into the identical CDR3. V usage is TRBV11-2 and J usage is TRBJ2-7; TRBD2 matches at 8 bases. This CDR3 is built from 14 residues. Germline V gene sequence: CDR1 SGHAT, CDR2 FQNNGV. The J segment lost 4 bases and the V segment lost 1 base, leaving 3 bases of the junction unmatched. CDR3 amino acids: CASSLGGTSYEQYF. Here the CDR3 DNA reads TGTGCCAGCAGCTTAGGTGGGACTAGTTACGAGCAGTACTTC.

The chain joins TRBV18 to TRBJ1-2; TRBD1 aligns across 7 bases. Germline CDR1 KGHSH, CDR2 LQKENI. The V and J ends lost 4 bases and 6 bases, in that order; junction bases with no gene match: 8. The CDR3 runs 14 residues. CDR3 amino acids: CASSLKQGKDGYTF. For the CDR3, the DNA is TGTGCCAGCTCACTTAAACAGGGGAAGGATGGCTACACCTTC.

V and J are TRBV13 and TRBJ2-5; 7 bases fit TRBD2. The V segment lost 0 bases and the J segment 5 bases; nucleotides outside the gene matches: 9. Germline values: CDR1 PRHDT, CDR2 FYEKMQ (reference sequence). The CDR3 sequence is 16 residues long. CDR3 loop: CASSLGLEPGGETQYF. The CDR3 DNA reads as TGTGCCAGCAGCTTAGGCCTGGAACCCGGGGGGGAGACCCAGTACTTC.

About this clone: The sample carries other DNA sequences with the same CDR3. This chain uses TRBV9 with TRBJ2-7, with TRBD1 as a possible D gene (6 bases). Germline CDR1 SGDLS, CDR2 YYNGEE. The CDR3 loop spans 13 amino acids. Trimming left V 2 bases short and J 3 bases short, with 9 bases between. CDR3 sequence (DNA): TGTGCCAGCAGCGTTGGACAGAGCTACGAGCAGTACTTC. Translating gives CASSVGQSYEQYF.

This clone was recorded only once. The chain recombines TRBV6-5 with TRBJ2-1; D remains unclear. The V end was cut by 0 bases, the J end by 10 bases, with 10 bases between. There are 13 residues in the CDR3. Per germline, CDR1 MNHEY and CDR2 SVGAGI. CDR3 loop: CASSYSGRSEQFF. CDR3 nucleotide sequence: TGTGCCAGCAGTTACTCTGGGCGTTCAGAGCAGTTCTTC.

The V call is TRBV2, the J call TRBJ2-5, with D perhaps matching TRBD2 (6 bases). V shed 3 bases and J shed 1 base, with 9 bases lying between them. The CDR3 totals 14 residues. CDR1 is SNHLY and CDR2 is FYNNEI in the germline V gene. The CDR3 sequence is CASSEDYTQETQYF. The DNA of the CDR3 is TGTGCCAGCAGTGAGGACTATACCCAAGAGACCCAGTACTTC.

The chain employs TRBV11-1 and TRBJ2-2; D remains unclear. Germline V lookup: CDR1 SGHAT, CDR2 FQDESV (reference sequence). CDR3 length: 15 amino acids. V was shortened by 0 bases and J by 5 bases, with 10 bases between the two germline ends. DNA for the CDR3: TGTGCCAGCAGCTTAGCGATAAGCCTTACCGGGGAGCTGTTTTTT. Its translation: CASSLAISLTGELFF.